The clone carrying this T cell receptor (beta chain) was picked up a small number of times. Its specificity is not known. Germline lookup yields CDR1 MGHRA and CDR2 YSYEKL. The CDR3 runs to 15 residues. V was cut by 6 bases and J by 13 bases, with 25 bases left in between. The record originates from a study of esophageal squamous cell carcinoma under preoperative chemotherapy. General study findings and limits: Tumor-infiltrating lymphocytes showed no significant post-chemotherapy TCR diversity increase, unlike peripheral T cells. Post-treatment tumor-infiltrating lymphocytes appeared partly derived from peripheral T cells migrating into the tumor. Abundant clones tended to shrink rather than expand after paclitaxel-nedaplatin.

The sample's time point: after preoperative PTX-NDP chemotherapy. TCRdb analysed the PCR reads with MiXCR anew, one entry per CDR3 protein. The sample yields under 13,000 distinct CDR3 sequences, roughly 60% seen once. The clonotype was recovered from a human donor with esophageal squamous cell carcinoma. The donor label of this sample is uncertain. This rearrangement joins TRBV4-1 to TRBJ2-4; D unclear. The sample here was taken from a patient given preoperative chemotherapy. CDR3 region: CASRKRSGAYNEQYF. The CDR3 DNA follows: TGCGCCAGCAGAAAACGTTCAGGAGCCTACAATGAGCAGTACTTC.